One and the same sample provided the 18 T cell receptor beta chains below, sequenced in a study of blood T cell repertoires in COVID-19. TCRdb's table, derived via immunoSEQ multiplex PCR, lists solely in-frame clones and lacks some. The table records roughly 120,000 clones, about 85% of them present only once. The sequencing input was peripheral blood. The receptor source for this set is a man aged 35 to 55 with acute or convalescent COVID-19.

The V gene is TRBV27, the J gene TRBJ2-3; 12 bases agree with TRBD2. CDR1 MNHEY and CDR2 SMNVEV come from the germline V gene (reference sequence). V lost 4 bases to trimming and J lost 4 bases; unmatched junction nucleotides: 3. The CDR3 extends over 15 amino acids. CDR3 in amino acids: CASSYASGGADTQYF. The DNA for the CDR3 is TGTGCCAGCAGTTACGCTAGCGGGGGGGCAGATACGCAGTATTTT.

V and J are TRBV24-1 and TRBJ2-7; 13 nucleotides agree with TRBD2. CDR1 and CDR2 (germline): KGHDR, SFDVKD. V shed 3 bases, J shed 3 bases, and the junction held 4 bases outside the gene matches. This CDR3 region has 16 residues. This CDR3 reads CATSDRGTSGNYEQYF. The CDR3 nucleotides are TGTGCCACCAGTGATCGCGGGACTAGCGGGAACTACGAGCAGTACTTC.

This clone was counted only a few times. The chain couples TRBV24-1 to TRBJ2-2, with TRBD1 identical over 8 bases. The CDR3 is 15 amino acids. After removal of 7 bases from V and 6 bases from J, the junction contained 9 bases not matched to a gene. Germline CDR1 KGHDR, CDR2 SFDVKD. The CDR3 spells CATRSAPDRAGELFF. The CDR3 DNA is TGTGCCACCAGGTCGGCCCCGGACAGGGCCGGGGAGCTGTTTTTT.

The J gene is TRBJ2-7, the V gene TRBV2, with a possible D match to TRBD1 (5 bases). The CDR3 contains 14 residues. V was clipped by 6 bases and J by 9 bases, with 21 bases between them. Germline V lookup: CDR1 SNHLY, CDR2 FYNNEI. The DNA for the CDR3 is TGTGCCAGCAGCCCTCAGGGTGACCTTACGAGGCAGTACTTC. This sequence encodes CASSPQGDLTRQYF.

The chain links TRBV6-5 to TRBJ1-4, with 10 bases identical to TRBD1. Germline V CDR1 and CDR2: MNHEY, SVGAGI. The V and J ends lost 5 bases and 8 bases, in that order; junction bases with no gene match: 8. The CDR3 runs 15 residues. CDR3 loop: CASSKAGTGEEKLFF. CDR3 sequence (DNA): TGTGCCAGCAGTAAGGCCGGGACAGGGGAAGAAAAACTGTTTTTT.

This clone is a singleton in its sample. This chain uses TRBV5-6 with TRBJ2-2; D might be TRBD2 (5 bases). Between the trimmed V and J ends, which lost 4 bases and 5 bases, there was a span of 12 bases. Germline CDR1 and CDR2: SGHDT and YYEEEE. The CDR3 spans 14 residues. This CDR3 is CASSPRPGTGELFF. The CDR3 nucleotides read TGTGCCAGCAGCCCCCGCCCGGGGACCGGGGAGCTGTTTTTT.

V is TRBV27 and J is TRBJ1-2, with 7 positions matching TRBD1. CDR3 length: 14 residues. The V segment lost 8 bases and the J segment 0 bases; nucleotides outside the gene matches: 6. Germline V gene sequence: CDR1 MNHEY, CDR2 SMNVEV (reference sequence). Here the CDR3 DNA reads TGTGCCAGCGCCCCGACAGGGTCTAACTATGGCTACACCTTC. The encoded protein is CASAPTGSNYGYTF.

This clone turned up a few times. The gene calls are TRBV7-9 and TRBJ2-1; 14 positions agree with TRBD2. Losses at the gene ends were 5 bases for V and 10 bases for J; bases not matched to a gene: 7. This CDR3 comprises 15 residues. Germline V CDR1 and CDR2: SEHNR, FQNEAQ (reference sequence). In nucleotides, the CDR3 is TGTGCCAGCAGCCGTGGACTAGCGGGGGGAGGCGAGCAGTTCTTC. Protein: CASSRGLAGGGEQFF.

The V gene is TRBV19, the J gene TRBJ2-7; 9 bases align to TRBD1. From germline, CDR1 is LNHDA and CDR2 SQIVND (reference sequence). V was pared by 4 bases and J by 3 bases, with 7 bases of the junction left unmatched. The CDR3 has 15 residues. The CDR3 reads CASSTPGTGNYEQYF. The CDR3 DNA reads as TGTGCCAGTAGTACTCCCGGGACAGGGAACTACGAGCAGTACTTC.

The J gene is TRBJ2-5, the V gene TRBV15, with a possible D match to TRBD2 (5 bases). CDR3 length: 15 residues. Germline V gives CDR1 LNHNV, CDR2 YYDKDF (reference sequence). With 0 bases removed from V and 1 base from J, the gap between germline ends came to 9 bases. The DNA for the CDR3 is TGTGCCACCAGCAGAGAGTTGCGGGTCCAAGAGACCCAGTACTTC. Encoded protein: CATSRELRVQETQYF.

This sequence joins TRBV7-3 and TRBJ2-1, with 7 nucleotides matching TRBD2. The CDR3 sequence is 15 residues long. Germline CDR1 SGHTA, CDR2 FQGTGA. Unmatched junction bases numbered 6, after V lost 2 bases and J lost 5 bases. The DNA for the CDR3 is TGTGCCAGCAGCTTACTGGCGGGGAGGGACAATGAGCAGTTCTTC. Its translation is CASSLLAGRDNEQFF.

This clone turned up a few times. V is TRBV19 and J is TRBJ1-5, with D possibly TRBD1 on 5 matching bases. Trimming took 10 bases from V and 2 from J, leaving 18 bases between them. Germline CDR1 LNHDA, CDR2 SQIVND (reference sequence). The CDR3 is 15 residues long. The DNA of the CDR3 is TGTGCCACGAGAGCAGGGTTCGATCGCAATCAGCCCCAGCATTTT. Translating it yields CATRAGFDRNQPQHF.

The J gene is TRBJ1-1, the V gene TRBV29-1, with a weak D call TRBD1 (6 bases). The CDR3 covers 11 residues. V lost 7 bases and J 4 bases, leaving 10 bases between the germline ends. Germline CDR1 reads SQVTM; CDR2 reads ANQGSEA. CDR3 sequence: CSAQGSTEAFF. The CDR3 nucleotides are TGCAGCGCACAGGGTTCCACTGAAGCTTTCTTT.

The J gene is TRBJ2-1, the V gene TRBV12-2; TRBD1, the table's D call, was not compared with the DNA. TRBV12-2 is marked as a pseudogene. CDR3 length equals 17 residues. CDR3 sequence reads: CASRLAPKGDSYNEQFF. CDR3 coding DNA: TGTGCAAGTCGCTTAGCTCCGAAGGGGGATTCCTACAATGAGCAGTTCTTC.

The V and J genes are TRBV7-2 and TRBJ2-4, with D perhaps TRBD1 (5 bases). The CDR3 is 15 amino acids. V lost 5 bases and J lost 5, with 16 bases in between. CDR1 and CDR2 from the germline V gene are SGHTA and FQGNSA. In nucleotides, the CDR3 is TGTGCCAGCAGCCATTACTGGGGCAGGGAAAACATTCAGTACTTC. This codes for CASSHYWGRENIQYF.

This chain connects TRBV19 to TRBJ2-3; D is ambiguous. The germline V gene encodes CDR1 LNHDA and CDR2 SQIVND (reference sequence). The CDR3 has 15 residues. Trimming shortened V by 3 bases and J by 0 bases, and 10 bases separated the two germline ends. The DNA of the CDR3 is TGTGCCAGTAGTATGTCGCCTATTAGCACAGATACGCAGTATTTT. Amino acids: CASSMSPISTDTQYF.

The CDR3 region has the DNA TGTGCCAGCAGCTTAATCCGACCCCATTTCGACAGTAGCAATCAGCCCCAGCATTTT. This translates into CASSLIRPHFDSSNQPQHF. The chain links TRBV7-3 to TRBJ1-5; D possibly corresponds to TRBD1 (5 bases). This CDR3 is 19 amino acids long. Trimming removed 1 base at V and 0 bases at J, with 19 bases between. The germline gives CDR1 SGHTA, CDR2 FQGTGA. The full variable domain, completed using reference TRBV7-3 and TRBJ1-5, is GAGVSQTPSNKVTEKGKYVELRCDPISGHTALYWYRQSLGQGPEFLIYFQGTGAADDSGLPNDRFFAVRPEGSVSTLKIQRTERGDSAVYLCASSLIRPHFDSSNQPQHFGDGTRLSIL.

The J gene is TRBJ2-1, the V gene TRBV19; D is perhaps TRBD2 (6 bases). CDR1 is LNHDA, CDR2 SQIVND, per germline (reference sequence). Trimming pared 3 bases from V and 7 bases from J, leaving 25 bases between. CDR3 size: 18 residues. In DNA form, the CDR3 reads TGTGCCAGTAGTATGCCCGTGGGGGGAAGGGCATTGGGTAATGAGCAGTTCTTC. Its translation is CASSMPVGGRALGNEQFF.